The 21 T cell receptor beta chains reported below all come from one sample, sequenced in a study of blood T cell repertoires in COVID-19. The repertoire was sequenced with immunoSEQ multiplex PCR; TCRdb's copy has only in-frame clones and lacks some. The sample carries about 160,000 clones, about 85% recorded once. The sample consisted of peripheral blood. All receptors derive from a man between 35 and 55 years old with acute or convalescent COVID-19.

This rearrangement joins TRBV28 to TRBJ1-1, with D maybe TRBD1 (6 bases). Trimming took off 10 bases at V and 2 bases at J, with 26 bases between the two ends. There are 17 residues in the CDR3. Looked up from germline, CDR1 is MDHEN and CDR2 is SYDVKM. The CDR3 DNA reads TGTGCCACCTCACTCCCAGGGGAGGGTGCAGTTAACACTGAAGCTTTCTTT. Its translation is CATSLPGEGAVNTEAFF.

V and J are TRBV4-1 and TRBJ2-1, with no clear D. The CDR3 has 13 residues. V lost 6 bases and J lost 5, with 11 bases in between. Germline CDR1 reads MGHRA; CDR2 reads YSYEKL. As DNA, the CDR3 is TGCGCCAGCAGTACCGGGTCCCACAATGAGCAGTTCTTC. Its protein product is CASSTGSHNEQFF.

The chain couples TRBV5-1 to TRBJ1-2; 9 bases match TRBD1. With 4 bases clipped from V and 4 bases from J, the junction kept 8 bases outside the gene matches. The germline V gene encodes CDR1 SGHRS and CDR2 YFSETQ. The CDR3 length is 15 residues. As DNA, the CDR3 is TGCGCCAGCAGCCCCCCGGGACAGGGCCTCTATGGCTACACCTTC. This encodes CASSPPGQGLYGYTF.

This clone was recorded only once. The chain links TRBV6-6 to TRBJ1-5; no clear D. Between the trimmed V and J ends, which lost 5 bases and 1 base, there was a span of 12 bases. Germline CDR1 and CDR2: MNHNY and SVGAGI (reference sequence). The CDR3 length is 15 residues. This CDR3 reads CASSEPGGSNQPQHF. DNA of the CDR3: TGTGCCAGCAGTGAGCCAGGTGGGAGCAATCAGCCCCAGCATTTT.

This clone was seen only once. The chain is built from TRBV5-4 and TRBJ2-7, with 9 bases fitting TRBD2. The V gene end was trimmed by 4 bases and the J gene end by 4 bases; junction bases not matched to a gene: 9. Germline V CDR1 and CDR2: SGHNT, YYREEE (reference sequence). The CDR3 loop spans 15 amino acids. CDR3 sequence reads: CASSGEGSGGYEQYF. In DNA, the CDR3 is TGTGCCAGCAGCGGGGAGGGTAGCGGGGGTTACGAGCAGTACTTC.

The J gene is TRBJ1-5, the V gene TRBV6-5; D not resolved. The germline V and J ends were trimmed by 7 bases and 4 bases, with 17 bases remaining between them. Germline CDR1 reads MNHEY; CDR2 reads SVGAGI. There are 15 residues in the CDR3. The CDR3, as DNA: TGTGCCAGCATGGAACGGGGAGGATCAAATCAGCCCCAGCATTTT. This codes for CASMERGGSNQPQHF.

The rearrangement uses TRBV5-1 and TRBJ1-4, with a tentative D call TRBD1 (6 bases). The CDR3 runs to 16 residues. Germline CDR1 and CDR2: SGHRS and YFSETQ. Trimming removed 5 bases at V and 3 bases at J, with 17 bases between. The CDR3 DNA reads TGCGCCAGCAGAAGGACAGAAAGCGGCGCTAATGAAAAACTGTTTTTT. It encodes CASRRTESGANEKLFF.

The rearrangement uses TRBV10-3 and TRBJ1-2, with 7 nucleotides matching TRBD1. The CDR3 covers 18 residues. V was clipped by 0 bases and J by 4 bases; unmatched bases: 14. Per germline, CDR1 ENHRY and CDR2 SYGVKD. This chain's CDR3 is CAISESKLGQIYFYGYTF. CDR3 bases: TGTGCCATCAGTGAGTCTAAATTGGGACAGATATATTTCTATGGCTACACCTTC.

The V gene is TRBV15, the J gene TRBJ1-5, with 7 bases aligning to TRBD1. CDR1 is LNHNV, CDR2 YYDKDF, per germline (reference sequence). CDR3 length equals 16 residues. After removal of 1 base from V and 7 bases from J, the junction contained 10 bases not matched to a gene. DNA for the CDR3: TGTGCCACCAGCAGAGGGCTAGGGGGCGGCGGACAGCCCCAGCATTTT. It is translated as CATSRGLGGGGQPQHF.

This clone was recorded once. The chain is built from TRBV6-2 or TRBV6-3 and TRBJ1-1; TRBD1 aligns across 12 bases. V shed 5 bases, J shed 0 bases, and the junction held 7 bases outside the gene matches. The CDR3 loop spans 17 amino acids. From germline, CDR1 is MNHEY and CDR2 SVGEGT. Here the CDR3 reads CASSPRGQGALNTEAFF. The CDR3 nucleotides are TGTGCCAGCAGTCCCCGGGGACAGGGGGCCTTGAACACTGAAGCTTTCTTT.

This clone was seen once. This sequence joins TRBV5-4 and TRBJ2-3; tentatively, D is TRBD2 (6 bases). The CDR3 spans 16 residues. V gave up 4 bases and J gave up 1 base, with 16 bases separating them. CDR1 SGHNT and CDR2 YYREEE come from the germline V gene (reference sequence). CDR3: CASSPRGSVGTDTQYF. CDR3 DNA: TGTGCCAGCAGCCCGCGGGGCAGCGTGGGCACAGATACGCAGTATTTT.

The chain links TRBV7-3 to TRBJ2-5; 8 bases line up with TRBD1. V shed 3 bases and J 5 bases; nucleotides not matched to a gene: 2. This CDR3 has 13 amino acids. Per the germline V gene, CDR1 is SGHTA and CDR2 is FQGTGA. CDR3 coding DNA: TGTGCCAGCAGCTTTAACAGGGGGGAGACCCAGTACTTC. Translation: CASSFNRGETQYF.

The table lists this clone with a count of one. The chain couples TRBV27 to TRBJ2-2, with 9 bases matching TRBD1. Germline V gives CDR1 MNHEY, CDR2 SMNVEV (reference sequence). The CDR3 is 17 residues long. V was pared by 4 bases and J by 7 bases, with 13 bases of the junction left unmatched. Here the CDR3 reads CASSSSGTGSPVGELFF. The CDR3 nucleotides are TGTGCCAGCAGTTCGTCCGGGACAGGGTCCCCAGTCGGGGAGCTGTTTTTT.

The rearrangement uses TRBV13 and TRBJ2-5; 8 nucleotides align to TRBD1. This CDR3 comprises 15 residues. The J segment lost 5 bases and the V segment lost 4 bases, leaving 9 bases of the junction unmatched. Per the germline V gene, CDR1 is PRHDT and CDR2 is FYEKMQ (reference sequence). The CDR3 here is CASSYRQGSTETQYF. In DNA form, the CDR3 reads TGTGCCAGCAGCTACCGACAGGGGAGTACGGAGACCCAGTACTTC.

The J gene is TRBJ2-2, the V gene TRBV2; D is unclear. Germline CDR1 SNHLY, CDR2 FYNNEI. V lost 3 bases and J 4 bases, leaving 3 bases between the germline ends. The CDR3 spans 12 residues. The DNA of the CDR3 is TGTGCCAGCAGTGAGAGCACCGGGGAGCTGTTTTTT. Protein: CASSESTGELFF.

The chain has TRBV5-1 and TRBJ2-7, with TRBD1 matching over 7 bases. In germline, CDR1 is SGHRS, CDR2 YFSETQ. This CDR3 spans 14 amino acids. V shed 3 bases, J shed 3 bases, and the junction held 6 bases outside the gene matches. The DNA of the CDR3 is TGCGCCAGCAGCTCAACAGGGGATGGCTACGAGCAGTACTTC. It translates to CASSSTGDGYEQYF.

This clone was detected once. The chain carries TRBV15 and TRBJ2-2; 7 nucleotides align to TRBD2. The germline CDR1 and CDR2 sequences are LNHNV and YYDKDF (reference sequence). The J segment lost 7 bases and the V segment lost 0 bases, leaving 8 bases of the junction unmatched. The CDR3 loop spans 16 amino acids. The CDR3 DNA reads TGTGCCACCAGCAGAGATTCGGGGGGTTTCGGCGGGGAGCTGTTTTTT. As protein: CATSRDSGGFGGELFF. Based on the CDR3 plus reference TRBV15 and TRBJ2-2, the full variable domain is DAMVIQNPRYQVTQFGKPVTLSCSQTLNHNVMYWYQQKSSQAPKLLFHYYDKDFNNEADTPDNFQSRRPNTSFCFLDIRSPGLGDTAMYLCATSRDSGGFGGELFFGEGSRLTVL.

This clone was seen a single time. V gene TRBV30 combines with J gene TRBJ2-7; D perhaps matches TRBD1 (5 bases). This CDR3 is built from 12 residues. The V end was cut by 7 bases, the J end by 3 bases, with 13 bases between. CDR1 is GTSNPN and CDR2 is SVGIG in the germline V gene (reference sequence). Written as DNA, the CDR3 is TGTGCCTCGACGGACAAGAACTACGAGCAGTACTTC. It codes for CASTDKNYEQYF.

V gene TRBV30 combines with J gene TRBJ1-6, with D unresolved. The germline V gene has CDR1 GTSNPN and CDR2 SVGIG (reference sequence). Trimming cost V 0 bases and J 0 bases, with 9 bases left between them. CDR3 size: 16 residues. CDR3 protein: CAWSVGGSSYNSPLHF. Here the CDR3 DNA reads TGTGCCTGGAGTGTTGGAGGAAGCTCCTATAATTCACCCCTCCACTTT.

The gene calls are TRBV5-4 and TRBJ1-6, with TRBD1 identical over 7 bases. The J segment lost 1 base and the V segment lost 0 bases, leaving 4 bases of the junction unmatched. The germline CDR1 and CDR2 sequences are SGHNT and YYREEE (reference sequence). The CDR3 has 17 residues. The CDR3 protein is CASSLGAGGSYNSPLHF. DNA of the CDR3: TGTGCCAGCAGCTTGGGGGCAGGGGGATCCTATAATTCACCCCTCCACTTT.

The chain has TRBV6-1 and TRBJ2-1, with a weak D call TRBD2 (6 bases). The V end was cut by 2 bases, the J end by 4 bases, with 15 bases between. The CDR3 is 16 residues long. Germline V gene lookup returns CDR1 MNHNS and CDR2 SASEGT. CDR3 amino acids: CASSERGATGYNEQFF. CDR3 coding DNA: TGTGCCAGCAGTGAACGCGGGGCCACAGGATACAATGAGCAGTTCTTC.